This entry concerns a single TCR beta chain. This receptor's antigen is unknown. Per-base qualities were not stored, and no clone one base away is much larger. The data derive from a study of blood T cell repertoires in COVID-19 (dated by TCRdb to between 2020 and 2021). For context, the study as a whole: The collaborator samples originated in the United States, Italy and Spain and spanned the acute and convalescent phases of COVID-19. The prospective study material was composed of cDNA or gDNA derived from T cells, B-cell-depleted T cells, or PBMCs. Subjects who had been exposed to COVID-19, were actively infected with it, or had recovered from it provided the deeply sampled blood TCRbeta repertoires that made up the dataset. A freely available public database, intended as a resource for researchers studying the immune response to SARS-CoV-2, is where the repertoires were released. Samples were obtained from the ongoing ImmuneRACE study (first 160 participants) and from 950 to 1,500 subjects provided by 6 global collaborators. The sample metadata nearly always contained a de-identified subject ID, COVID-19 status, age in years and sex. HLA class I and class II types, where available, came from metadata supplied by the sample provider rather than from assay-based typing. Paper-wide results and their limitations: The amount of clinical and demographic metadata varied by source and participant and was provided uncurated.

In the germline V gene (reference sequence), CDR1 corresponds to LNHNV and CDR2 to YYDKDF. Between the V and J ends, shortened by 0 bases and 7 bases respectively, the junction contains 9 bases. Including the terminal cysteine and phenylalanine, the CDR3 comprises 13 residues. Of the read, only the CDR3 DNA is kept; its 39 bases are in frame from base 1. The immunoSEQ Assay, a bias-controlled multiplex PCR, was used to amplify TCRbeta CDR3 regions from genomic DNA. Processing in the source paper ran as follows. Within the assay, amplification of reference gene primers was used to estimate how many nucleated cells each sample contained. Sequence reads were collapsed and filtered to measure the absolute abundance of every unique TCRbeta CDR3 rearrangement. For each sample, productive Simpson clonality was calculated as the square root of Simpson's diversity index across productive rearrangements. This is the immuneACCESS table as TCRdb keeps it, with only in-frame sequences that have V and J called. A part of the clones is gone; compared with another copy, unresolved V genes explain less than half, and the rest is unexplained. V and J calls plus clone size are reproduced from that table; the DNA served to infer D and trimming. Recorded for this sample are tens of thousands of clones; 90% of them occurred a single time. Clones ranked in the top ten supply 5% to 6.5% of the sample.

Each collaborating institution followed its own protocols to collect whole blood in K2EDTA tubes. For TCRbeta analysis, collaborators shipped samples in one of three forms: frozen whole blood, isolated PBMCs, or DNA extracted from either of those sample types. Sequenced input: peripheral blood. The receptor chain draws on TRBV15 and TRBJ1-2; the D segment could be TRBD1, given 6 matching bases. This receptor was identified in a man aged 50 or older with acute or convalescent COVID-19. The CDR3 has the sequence CATSRDPGAGYTF. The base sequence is TGTGCCACCAGCAGAGATCCAGGGGCTGGCTACACCTTC.